The T cell receptor beta chain under discussion was sequenced for a study of T cells in Graves' hyperthyroidism and ophthalmopathy. This clonotype came up many times. This CDR3 spans 15 amino acids. Germline V gene lookup returns CDR1 LGHNT and CDR2 FRNRAP. Trimming pared 2 bases from V and 5 bases from J, leaving 15 bases between. RNA transcripts provided the source from which TCR beta CDR3 regions were amplified. HTBI primers were the set used in a first-round RT-PCR of the TCR CDR3. TCRdb independently ran MiXCR on the multiplex PCR reads; one entry per CDR3 protein. There are around 580,000 distinct CDR3 sequences in the sample; about half occur only once, and 7.5% to 8.5% lies in the top ten.

The TCR originated in a woman aged 18-29 years with Graves' hyperthyroidism. The sequenced sample was peripheral blood or thyroid tissue (not recorded which). The chain employs TRBV12-5 and TRBJ2-5; D is perhaps TRBD1 (6 bases). CDR3 loop: CASGLNRAGDETQYF. The DNA of the CDR3 is TGTGCTAGTGGTTTGAACAGGGCCGGCGACGAGACCCAGTACTTC.